These 25 T cell receptor beta chains originate from one sample sequenced in a study of cytomegalovirus exposure and HLA in healthy donors. The PCR was carried out with 60 Vbeta primers and 13 Jbeta primers. Method: immunoSEQ multiplex PCR; TCRdb's copy keeps in-frame clones and lacks some. The repertoire holds 190,000 or so clones, with 75% to 90% as singletons. Sequences were obtained from PBMCs. The receptors originated from a man in his fifties or sixties in good health and CMV-seronegative.

The V gene is TRBV11-3, the J gene TRBJ1-1, with 8 bases matching TRBD1. The germline CDR1 and CDR2 sequences are SGHNT and YENEEA. J was trimmed by 3 bases and V by 5 bases; bases with no gene match: 8. The CDR3 extends over 15 amino acids. The CDR3 spells CASSKGQGRDTEAFF. The CDR3 nucleotides are TGTGCCAGCAGCAAAGGACAGGGTAGGGACACTGAAGCTTTCTTT.

The chain combines TRBV7-4 with TRBJ2-4, with 11 bases that match TRBD2. This CDR3 region has 20 residues. Germline CDR1 SGHVT, CDR2 SQSDAQ. The junction had 12 bases not matched to a gene; V was cut back by 1 base and J by 1 base. DNA for the CDR3: TGTGCCAGCAGCTTAGACGGTCGGGGACTAGCGGCGGGGGCCAAAAACATTCAGTACTTC. Translated: CASSLDGRGLAAGAKNIQYF.

The gene calls are TRBV18 and TRBJ1-2, with 7 bases matching TRBD1. CDR3 length equals 13 residues. With 2 bases clipped from V and 8 bases from J, the junction kept 5 bases outside the gene matches. Per germline, CDR1 KGHSH and CDR2 LQKENI. The CDR3 DNA reads TGTGCCAGCTCACCAGTTGGACAGGAAGGCTACACCTTC. Amino acid sequence: CASSPVGQEGYTF. The whole variable domain, remainder taken from reference TRBV18 and TRBJ1-2, is NAGVMQNPRHLVRRRGQEARLRCSPMKGHSHVYWYRQLPEEGLKFMVYLQKENIIDESGMPKERFSAEFPKEGPSILRIQQVVRGDSAAYFCASSPVGQEGYTFGSGTRLTVV.

V is TRBV19 and J is TRBJ1-2; D is perhaps TRBD1 (5 bases). CDR1 is LNHDA, CDR2 SQIVND, per germline (reference sequence). CDR3 size: 14 residues. The V and J ends lost 3 bases and 5 bases respectively, with 13 bases between them. The CDR3 here is CASSMGSGGYGYTF. Written as DNA, the CDR3 is TGTGCCAGTAGTATGGGATCGGGGGGATATGGCTACACCTTC.

Regarding this clone: Within the sample, other DNA sequences also encode this same CDR3. This chain uses TRBV27 with TRBJ1-1; 8 nucleotides line up with TRBD1. Germline-derived CDR1 and CDR2 are MNHEY and SMNVEV (reference sequence). The CDR3 totals 15 residues. V lost 6 bases to trimming and J lost 8 bases; unmatched junction nucleotides: 14. The CDR3 is CASRGSTGVKSEAFF. The CDR3 DNA sequence: TGTGCCAGCAGGGGATCGACAGGGGTTAAATCCGAAGCTTTCTTT.

Only a few counts were recorded for this clone. The chain recombines TRBV7-2 with TRBJ2-4; tentative D call: TRBD1 (6 bases). Germline V lookup: CDR1 SGHTA, CDR2 FQGNSA. With 0 bases removed from V and 6 bases from J, the gap between germline ends came to 12 bases. The CDR3 is 15 amino acids. The CDR3 protein is CASSLARGRGNIQYF. The CDR3, as DNA: TGTGCCAGCAGCTTAGCGCGCGGCAGGGGAAACATTCAGTACTTC.

Remarks on this clone: A junction boundary mismatches the germline segment, possibly from a read error. This rearrangement joins TRBV7-7 to TRBJ2-5; TRBD2 agrees at 8 bases. Germline loops: CDR1 SSHAT, CDR2 FNYEAQ (reference sequence). The CDR3 is 16 amino acids. Here the CDR3 DNA reads TGTGCTAGCAGCCCCACGGGCCTAGCGGGTGGGGAGACCCAGTACTTC. Translation: CASSPTGLAGGETQYF.

This sequence joins TRBV30 and TRBJ1-1; a possible D gene is TRBD1 (5 bases). Trimming took off 3 bases at V and 5 bases at J, with 16 bases between the two ends. This CDR3 contains 14 residues. Germline CDR1 and CDR2: GTSNPN and SVGIG (reference sequence). CDR3 sequence (DNA): TGTGCCTGGAGCCGGGGACTCCAAAGGACTGAAGCTTTCTTT. Translation gives CAWSRGLQRTEAFF.

The rearrangement joins TRBV29-1 to TRBJ2-4; tentative D call: TRBD1 (5 bases). Germline loops: CDR1 SQVTM, CDR2 ANQGSEA. V lost 5 bases to trimming and J lost 2 bases, with 10 bases between them. The CDR3 extends over 13 amino acids. CDR3 protein: CSVQGATKNIQYF. The CDR3 DNA reads TGCAGCGTTCAAGGGGCGACCAAAAACATTCAGTACTTC.

The genes are TRBV5-5 and TRBJ1-2; D unresolved. V lost 0 bases, J lost 3 bases, and 12 bases lay in between. This CDR3 has 15 residues. Germline assignment: CDR1 SGHKS and CDR2 YYEKEE (reference sequence). The CDR3 DNA reads TGTGCCAGCAGCTTGGATGTGGTTGGCTACTATGGCTACACCTTC. Amino acid sequence: CASSLDVVGYYGYTF.

This chain connects TRBV7-2 to TRBJ2-7; no firm D call. The V end lost 2 bases, the J end lost 3 bases, and 14 bases lay between the germline ends. The germline V gene encodes CDR1 SGHTA and CDR2 FQGNSA. The CDR3 has 15 amino acids. CDR3 protein: CASSLNGSPYYEQYF. The CDR3, as DNA: TGTGCCAGCAGCTTAAACGGGTCTCCCTACTACGAGCAGTACTTC.

The chain carries TRBV6-1 and TRBJ2-5; TRBD2 matches at 8 bases. The CDR3 length is 14 residues. The junction had 4 bases not matched to a gene; V was cut back by 2 bases and J by 5 bases. CDR1 and CDR2 from the germline V gene are MNHNS and SASEGT. CDR3 DNA: TGTGCCAGCAGTGAAAGCGGGGGTCACGAGACCCAGTACTTC. Its protein is CASSESGGHETQYF.

This chain joins TRBV7-2 and TRBJ2-5; the match to TRBD2 covers 12 bases. Trimming at V came to 5 bases and at J to 4 bases, leaving 8 bases not matched to a gene. The CDR3 loop spans 16 amino acids. CDR1 SGHTA and CDR2 FQGNSA come from the germline V gene. The CDR3 coding sequence is TGTGCCAGCAGCCAGACTAGCGGGAGCGGTCGAGAGACCCAGTACTTC. Protein product: CASSQTSGSGRETQYF.

V is TRBV7-2 and J is TRBJ2-3; D remains unclear. The CDR3 is 14 residues long. The germline CDR1 and CDR2 sequences are SGHTA and FQGNSA. Trimming took 6 bases from V and 2 from J, leaving 12 bases between them. Here the CDR3 DNA reads TGTGCCAGCAGGAACATTGCAATCACAGATACGCAGTATTTT. Protein product: CASRNIAITDTQYF. Using reference TRBV7-2 and TRBJ2-3 for the parts outside the CDR3, the full variable domain is GAGVSQSPSNKVTEKGKDVELRCDPISGHTALYWYRQSLGQGLEFLIYFQGNSAPDKSGLPSDRFSAERTGGSVSTLTIQRTQQEDSAVYLCASRNIAITDTQYFGPGTRLTVL.

This clone is a singleton in its sample. The chain recombines TRBV29-1 with TRBJ2-7, with D possibly TRBD2 on 6 matching bases. V lost 5 bases and J 0 bases, leaving 20 bases between the germline ends. CDR1 is SQVTM, CDR2 ANQGSEA, per germline. CDR3 size: 16 residues. The DNA for the CDR3 is TGCAGCGTTAAGGGGCGGGACTCATTCTTCTCCTACGAGCAGTACTTC. Translated: CSVKGRDSFFSYEQYF.

In the case of this clone: At one of its ends the junction is not consistent with the germline gene, which may arise from a read error. The chain uses TRBV7-2 and TRBJ2-1, with 8 positions matching TRBD2. CDR3 size: 15 residues. Germline CDR1 is SGHTA and CDR2 is FQGNSA. The CDR3 sequence: CASSPGTSNNNEQFF. For the CDR3, the DNA is TGTGCCAGCAGCCCCGGGACTAGTAATAACAACGAGCAGTTCTTC.

The chain employs TRBV6-6 and TRBJ2-1, with a possible D match to TRBD2 (5 bases). The CDR3 contains 16 residues. V was clipped by 4 bases and J by 0 bases, with 13 bases between them. Germline values: CDR1 MNHNY, CDR2 SVGAGI (reference sequence). CDR3 nucleotide sequence: TGTGCCAGCAGTTCCCTCGGGGATAGCTCCTACAATGAGCAGTTCTTC. This encodes CASSSLGDSSYNEQFF.

V usage is TRBV28 and J usage is TRBJ1-2; 8 bases match TRBD1. This CDR3 contains 15 residues. Germline values: CDR1 MDHEN, CDR2 SYDVKM. V lost 8 bases, J lost 3 bases, and 11 bases stayed unmatched. Written as DNA, the CDR3 is TGTGCCAGCGAAGACAGGGGACGCCAGTACTATGGCTACACCTTC. It translates to CASEDRGRQYYGYTF.

The CDR3 nucleotides are TGTGCCAGCAGCGCAGGGACTAGCGGGAGGGTAGATACGCAGTATTTT. Protein sequence: CASSAGTSGRVDTQYF. The V gene is TRBV7-9, the J gene TRBJ2-3; TRBD2 agrees at 16 bases. Trimming took 5 bases from V and 5 from J; bases not matched to a gene: 4. The germline V gene encodes CDR1 SEHNR and CDR2 FQNEAQ (reference sequence). There are 16 residues in the CDR3.

This chain joins TRBV30 and TRBJ1-1; TRBD1 is a possible D gene (5 bases). CDR3 length: 13 residues. V was shortened by 2 bases and J by 5 bases, with 12 bases between the two germline ends. Germline V gives CDR1 GTSNPN, CDR2 SVGIG (reference sequence). CDR3: CAWSLTGATEAFF. The CDR3 nucleotides are TGTGCCTGGAGTTTAACAGGAGCAACTGAAGCTTTCTTT.

The rearrangement uses TRBV6-4 and TRBJ2-7; the D gene is possibly TRBD2 (5 bases). The germline gives CDR1 MRHNA, CDR2 SNTAGT. The germline V and J ends were trimmed by 7 bases and 12 bases, with 28 bases remaining between them. The CDR3 covers 15 residues. CDR3: CASIQNCSVPLKGYF. In DNA, the CDR3 is TGTGCCAGCATCCAAAACTGTAGCGTACCATTAAAGGGGTACTTC.

This rearrangement joins TRBV5-8 to TRBJ1-5; D gene uncertain. Germline V lookup: CDR1 SGHTS, CDR2 YDEGEE. V lost 0 bases, J lost 0 bases, and 13 bases lay in between. This CDR3 is built from 17 residues. This chain's CDR3 is CASSLGHRALSNQPQHF. CDR3 bases: TGTGCCAGCAGCTTGGGTCATCGAGCTCTTAGCAATCAGCCCCAGCATTTT.

This sequence joins TRBV25-1 and TRBJ1-4; a possible D gene is TRBD1 (5 bases). Germline V gene sequence: CDR1 MGHDK, CDR2 SYGVNS. CDR3 length equals 16 residues. Trimming removed 0 bases from V and 4 bases from J, with 12 bases in between. DNA of the CDR3: TGTGCCAGCAGTGAATATCGGGGGAGATATAATGAAAAACTGTTTTTT. As protein: CASSEYRGRYNEKLFF.

Regarding this clone: Other DNA variants within this sample encode the same CDR3. V usage is TRBV19 and J usage is TRBJ1-4; D remains unclear. Per the germline V gene, CDR1 is LNHDA and CDR2 is SQIVND (reference sequence). Deletions cut 1 base from V and 3 bases from J, with 6 bases between. The CDR3 consists of 14 residues. As DNA, the CDR3 is TGTGCCAGTAGTATAGGAGGAGCTAATGAAAAACTGTTTTTT. Protein: CASSIGGANEKLFF.

The rearrangement uses TRBV5-1 and TRBJ2-2; 8 nucleotides agree with TRBD2. Germline CDR1 SGHRS, CDR2 YFSETQ. CDR3 length equals 15 residues. Germline trimming cut 3 bases from V and 0 bases from J; bases unmatched to any gene: 1. CDR3 in amino acids: CASSSGLANTGELFF. CDR3 sequence (DNA): TGCGCCAGCAGCTCGGGACTAGCGAACACCGGGGAGCTGTTTTTT.